A selection of T cell receptor beta chains follows, all from one sample in a study of cytomegalovirus exposure and HLA in healthy donors. Sequenced by immunoSEQ multiplex PCR; TCRdb stores in-frame clones only, minus some. The sample gives hundreds of thousands of clones, 70% to 90% of which show up once; more than 2% is in the top ten. Sequenced sample: PBMCs. The receptors were sampled from a woman younger than 30 in good health and CMV-seronegative. The CDR3 runs from the conserved cysteine through the conserved F or W. Each record gives: CDR3 length, J gene, V gene, CDR3 protein.

14 | TRBJ2-7 | TRBV5-4 | CASSRGTGSYEQYF
15 | TRBJ2-7 | TRBV7-7 | CASSLEMRSSYEQYF
15 | TRBJ2-1 | TRBV9 | CASSVLAGGLNEQFF
15 | TRBJ2-3 | TRBV4-1 | CASSHPGLAVDTQYF
16 | TRBJ2-3 | TRBV5-5 | CASSQLTGGRTDTQYF
18 | TRBJ2-1 | TRBV5-6 | CASSFGLAGETLGNEQFF
14 | TRBJ1-1 | TRBV7-3 | CASSPQGMNTEAFF
19 | TRBJ1-2 | TRBV5-4 | CASSFGDPRGRRRNYGYTF
17 | TRBJ1-5 | TRBV5-5 | CASSSRQGADGNQPQHF
15 | NA | TRBV7-2 | CASSLEGARLHEQYF
12 | TRBJ1-1 | TRBV7-9 | CASSLANLESLF
15 | TRBJ1-5 | TRBV5-1 | CASSPGQGHWEPQHF
15 | TRBJ1-2 | TRBV29-1 | CSVDGDTGINYGYTF
15 | TRBJ1-1 | TRBV19 | CASTPGAWANTEAFF
13 | TRBJ1-1 | TRBV9 | CASSVGSLSEAFF
14 | TRBJ1-2 | TRBV6-6 | CASSSDRGLQGYTF
16 | TRBJ2-3 | TRBV2 | CASSESSGVRADTQYF
15 | TRBJ1-1 | TRBV4-1 | CASSQDGGSGAEAFF
15 | TRBJ2-1 | TRBV5-1 | CASSLEASGDNEQFF
17 | TRBJ2-3 | TRBV9 | CASSVGPSGVYTDTQYF
17 | TRBJ2-6 | TRBV18 | CASSPPGQGSGANVLTF
17 | TRBJ2-5 | TRBV27 | CASSFGAGTSFTKTQYF
14 | TRBJ2-7 | TRBV13 | CASSLDRATYEQYF
12 | TRBJ1-2 | TRBV10-3 | CAIRGRTDGYTF
13 | TRBJ2-1 | TRBV29-1 | CSVSASSYNEQFF
18 | TRBJ1-4 | TRBV5-6 | CASSLRRSSGRFNEKLFF
16 | TRBJ2-7 | TRBV5-1 | CASSLLPGEGSYEQYF
15 | TRBJ2-1 | TRBV4-2 | CASSLAGGSYNEQFF
14 | TRBJ1-2 | TRBV10-3 | CAISQWTDNYGYTF
15 | TRBJ2-1 | TRBV7-9 | CASSLGAGSYNEQFF
16 | TRBJ1-1 | TRBV11-2 | CASSHPAGQGNTEAFF
13 | TRBJ1-2 | TRBV30 | CAWKPTGGKGYTF
15 | TRBJ1-2 | TRBV11-3 | CASSLGGGSDYGYTF
16 | TRBJ2-3 | TRBV4-2 | CASSARYGRGTDTQYF
11 | TRBJ2-1 | TRBV6-1 | CASETGNEQFF
15 | TRBJ2-1 | TRBV18 | CASSPPLAGGLEQFF
14 | TRBJ2-1 | TRBV6-5 | CASSYRGGPNEQFF
14 | TRBJ2-1 | TRBV9 | CASSVAAVRNEQFF
14 | TRBJ2-5 | TRBV7-8 | CASSLDIGLETQYF
15 | TRBJ2-2 | TRBV29-1 | CSVNLGTANTGELFF